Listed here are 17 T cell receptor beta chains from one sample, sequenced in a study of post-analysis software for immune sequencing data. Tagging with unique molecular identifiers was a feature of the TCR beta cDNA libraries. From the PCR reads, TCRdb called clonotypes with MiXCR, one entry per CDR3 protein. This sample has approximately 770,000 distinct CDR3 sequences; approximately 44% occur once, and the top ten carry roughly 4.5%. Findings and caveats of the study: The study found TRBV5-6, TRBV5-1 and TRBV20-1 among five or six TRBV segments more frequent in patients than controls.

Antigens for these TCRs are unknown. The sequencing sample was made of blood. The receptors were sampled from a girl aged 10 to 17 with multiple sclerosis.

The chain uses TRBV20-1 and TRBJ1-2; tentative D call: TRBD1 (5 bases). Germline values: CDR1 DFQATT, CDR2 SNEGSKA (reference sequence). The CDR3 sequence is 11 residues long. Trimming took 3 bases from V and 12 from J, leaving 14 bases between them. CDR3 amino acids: CSASWQGKDTF. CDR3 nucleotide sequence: TGCAGTGCTAGCTGGCAGGGCAAGGACACCTTC.

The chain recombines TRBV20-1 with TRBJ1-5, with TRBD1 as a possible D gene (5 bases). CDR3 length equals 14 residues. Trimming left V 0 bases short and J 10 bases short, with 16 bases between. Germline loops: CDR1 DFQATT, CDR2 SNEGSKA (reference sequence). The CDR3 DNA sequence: TGCAGTGCTAGAGACGGGGACGTCCTAAGCCCCCAGCATTTT. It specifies CSARDGDVLSPQHF.

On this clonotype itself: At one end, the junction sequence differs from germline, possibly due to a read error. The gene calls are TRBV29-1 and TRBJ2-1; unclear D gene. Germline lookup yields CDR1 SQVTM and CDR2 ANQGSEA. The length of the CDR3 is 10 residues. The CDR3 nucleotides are TGCAGCGGTGAATACAATGAGCAGTTCTTC. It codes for CSGEYNEQFF.

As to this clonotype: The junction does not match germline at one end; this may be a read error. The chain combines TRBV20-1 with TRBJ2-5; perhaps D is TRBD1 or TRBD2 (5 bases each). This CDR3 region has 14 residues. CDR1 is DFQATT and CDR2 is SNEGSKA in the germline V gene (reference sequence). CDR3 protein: CSARAGAAKDTQYF. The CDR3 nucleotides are TGCAGTGCTAGAGCCGGGGCAGCCAAAGATACCCAGTACTTC.

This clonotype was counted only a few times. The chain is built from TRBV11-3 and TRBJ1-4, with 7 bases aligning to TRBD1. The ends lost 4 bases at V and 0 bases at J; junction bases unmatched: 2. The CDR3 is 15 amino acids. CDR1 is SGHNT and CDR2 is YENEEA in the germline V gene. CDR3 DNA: TGTGCCAGCAGCTACGGGACAGCAACTAATGAAAAACTGTTTTTT. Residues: CASSYGTATNEKLFF.

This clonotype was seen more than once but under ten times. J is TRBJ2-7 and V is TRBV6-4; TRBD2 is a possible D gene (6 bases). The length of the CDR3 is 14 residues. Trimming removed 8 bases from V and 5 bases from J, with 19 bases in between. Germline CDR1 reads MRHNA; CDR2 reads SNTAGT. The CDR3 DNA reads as TGTGCCAGCGACCGGGGGAAGGGATTCCACGAGCAGTACTTC. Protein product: CASDRGKGFHEQYF.

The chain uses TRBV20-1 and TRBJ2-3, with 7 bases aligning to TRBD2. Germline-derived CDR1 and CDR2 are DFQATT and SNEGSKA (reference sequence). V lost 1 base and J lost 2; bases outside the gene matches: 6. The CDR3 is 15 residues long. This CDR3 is CSARGRAGNTDTQYF. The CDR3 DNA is TGCAGTGCTAGAGGAAGAGCGGGAAACACAGATACGCAGTATTTT.

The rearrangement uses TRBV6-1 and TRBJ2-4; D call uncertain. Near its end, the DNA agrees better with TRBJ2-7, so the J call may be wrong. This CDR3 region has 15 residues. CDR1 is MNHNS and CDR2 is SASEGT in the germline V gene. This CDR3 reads CASRVPVPSSDEQYF. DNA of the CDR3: TGTGCCAGCAGGGTCCCAGTCCCATCCTCGGACGAGCAGTACTTC.

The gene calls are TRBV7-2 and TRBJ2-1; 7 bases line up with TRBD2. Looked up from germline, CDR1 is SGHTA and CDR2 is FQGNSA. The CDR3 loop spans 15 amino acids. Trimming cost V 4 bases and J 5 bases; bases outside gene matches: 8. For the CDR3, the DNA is TGTGCCAGCAGCTCCACGGGACTACCCAACAATGAGCAGTTCTTC. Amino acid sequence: CASSSTGLPNNEQFF.

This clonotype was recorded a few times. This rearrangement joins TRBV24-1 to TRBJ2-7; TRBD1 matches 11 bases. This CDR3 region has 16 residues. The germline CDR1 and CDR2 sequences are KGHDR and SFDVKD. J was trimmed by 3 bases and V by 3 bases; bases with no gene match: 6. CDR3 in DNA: TGTGCCACCAGTGATCCGGACAGGGGGCAAAACTACGAGCAGTACTTC. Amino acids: CATSDPDRGQNYEQYF.

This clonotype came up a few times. The CDR3 DNA is TGTGCCAGCAGCCGCCAACTAGCGACCGAGCAGTACTTC. Its translation: CASSRQLATEQYF. V is TRBV14 and J is TRBJ2-7; 7 bases match TRBD2. The ends lost 4 bases at V and 6 bases at J; junction bases unmatched: 6. CDR1 is SGHDN and CDR2 is FVKESK in the germline V gene. The CDR3 totals 13 residues.

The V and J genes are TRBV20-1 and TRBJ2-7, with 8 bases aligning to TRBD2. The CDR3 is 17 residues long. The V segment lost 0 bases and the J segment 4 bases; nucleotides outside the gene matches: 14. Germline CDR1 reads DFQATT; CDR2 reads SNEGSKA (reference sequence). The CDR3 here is CSAREGRLLAAKYEQYF. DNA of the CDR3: TGCAGTGCTAGAGAGGGCCGCCTACTAGCGGCAAAGTACGAGCAGTACTTC.

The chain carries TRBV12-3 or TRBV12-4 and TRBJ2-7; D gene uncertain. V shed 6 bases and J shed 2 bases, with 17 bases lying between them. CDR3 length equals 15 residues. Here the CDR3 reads CASSLTHRVPYEQYF. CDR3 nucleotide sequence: TGTGCCAGCAGCCTTACCCATAGGGTTCCCTACGAGCAGTACTTC.

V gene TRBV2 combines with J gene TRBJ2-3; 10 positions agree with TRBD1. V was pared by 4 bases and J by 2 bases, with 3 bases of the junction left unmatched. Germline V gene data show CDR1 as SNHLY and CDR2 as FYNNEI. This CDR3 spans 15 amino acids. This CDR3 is CASSGGQGYTDTQYF. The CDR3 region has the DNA TGTGCCAGCAGTGGGGGACAGGGGTACACAGATACGCAGTATTTT.

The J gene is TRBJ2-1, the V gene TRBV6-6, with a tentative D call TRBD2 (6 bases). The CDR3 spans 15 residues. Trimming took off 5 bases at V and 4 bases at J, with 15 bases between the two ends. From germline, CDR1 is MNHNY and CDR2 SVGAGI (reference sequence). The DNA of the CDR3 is TGTGCCAGCAGTGATTGGGGCGGGGCTTACAATGAGCAGTTCTTC. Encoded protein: CASSDWGGAYNEQFF.

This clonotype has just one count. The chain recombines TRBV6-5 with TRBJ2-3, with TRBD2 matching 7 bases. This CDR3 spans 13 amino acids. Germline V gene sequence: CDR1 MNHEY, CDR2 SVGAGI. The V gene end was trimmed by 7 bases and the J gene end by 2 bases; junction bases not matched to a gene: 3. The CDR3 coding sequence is TGTGCCAGCACTAGCGGAGCCACAGATACGCAGTATTTT. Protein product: CASTSGATDTQYF.

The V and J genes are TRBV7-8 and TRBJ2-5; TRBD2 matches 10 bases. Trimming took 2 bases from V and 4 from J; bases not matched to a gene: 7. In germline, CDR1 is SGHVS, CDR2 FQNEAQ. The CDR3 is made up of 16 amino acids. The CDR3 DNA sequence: TGTGCCAGCAGCTTACCCTCGAGCGGGAGGGGAGAGACCCAGTACTTC. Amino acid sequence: CASSLPSSGRGETQYF.